What follows is one TCR beta chain and its context. This sample was included in a study of blood T cell repertoires in COVID-19. Germline V CDR1 and CDR2: SGHTS, YDEGEE. After removal of 4 bases from V and 5 bases from J, the junction contained 9 bases not matched to a gene. The CDR3 loop spans 16 amino acids. Assay: immunoSEQ multiplex PCR; the TCRdb copy retains only in-frame clones and omits some. The sample records roughly 200,000 clones, roughly 87% being singletons. Sequenced material: PBMCs or T cells enriched from blood (not recorded which). The clonotype comes from a young man with acute COVID-19. The chain recombines TRBV5-8 with TRBJ2-2, with 9 bases that match TRBD1. CDR3 DNA: TGTGCCAGCAGCACCTCAGGACAGGGGTGGACCGGGGAGCTGTTTTTT. As protein: CASSTSGQGWTGELFF.